What follows are 22 T cell receptor beta chains derived from one specimen sequenced in a study of response to subunit inactivated influenza vaccine. One entry per CDR3 protein results from TCRdb running MiXCR on the RT-PCR reads. This table has about 530,000 distinct CDR3 sequences, over 10% appearing once. The sequencing here drew on PBMCs from blood, taken more than 35 days after vaccination. The receptors come from a middle-aged man who received an inactivated influenza vaccine.

A few counts support this clonotype. The chain uses TRBV5-1 and TRBJ2-5; 10 bases map to TRBD2. The ends lost 2 bases at V and 1 base at J; junction bases unmatched: 11. The CDR3 sequence is 18 residues long. Germline loops: CDR1 SGHRS, CDR2 YFSETQ. CDR3 sequence (DNA): TGCGCCAGCAGCTTTCAGCCAACTAGCGGGGCATCCCAAGAGACCCAGTACTTC. The encoded protein is CASSFQPTSGASQETQYF.

V is TRBV12-3 or TRBV12-4 and J is TRBJ1-1, with D uncertain. V lost 3 bases, J lost 4 bases, and 12 bases lay in between. CDR3 length: 14 residues. CDR3 sequence reads: CASSFFGEVTEAFF. In nucleotides, the CDR3 is TGTGCCAGCAGTTTTTTTGGGGAGGTCACTGAAGCTTTCTTT.

In this sample, this clonotype turned up many times. The V gene is TRBV20-1, the J gene TRBJ1-1, with D maybe TRBD1 (5 bases). Germline loops: CDR1 DFQATT, CDR2 SNEGSKA (reference sequence). The CDR3 has 14 residues. Between the trimmed V and J ends, which lost 8 bases and 6 bases, there was a span of 22 bases. CDR3 amino acids: CSSKRRGMAAEAFF. Here the CDR3 DNA reads TGCAGTTCGAAAAGAAGGGGAATGGCCGCTGAAGCTTTCTTT.

This sequence joins TRBV6-1 and TRBJ2-7, with 8 bases matching TRBD2. Trimming took 6 bases from V and 2 from J; bases not matched to a gene: 3. Germline V gene sequence: CDR1 MNHNS, CDR2 SASEGT. This CDR3 is 13 amino acids long. The CDR3 nucleotides read TGTGCCAGCAGACATAGCGGGGCCTACGAGCAGTACTTC. Its translation: CASRHSGAYEQYF.

V gene TRBV18 combines with J gene TRBJ1-1; D possibly corresponds to TRBD1 (6 bases). The germline V and J ends were trimmed by 2 bases and 10 bases, with 11 bases remaining between them. Germline V gene data show CDR1 as KGHSH and CDR2 as LQKENI. The CDR3 runs 12 residues. The CDR3 bases are TGTGCCAGCTCACCAAGGGGACAAGGAGCTTTCTTT. It yields the protein CASSPRGQGAFF.

The sample holds a few counts of this clonotype. J is TRBJ2-3 and V is TRBV4-2; TRBD2 matches 9 bases. Germline V gene sequence: CDR1 LGHNA, CDR2 YNFKEQ. This CDR3 contains 15 residues. V trimming: 6 bases; J trimming: 5 bases; junction bases outside the gene matches: 9. DNA of the CDR3: TGTGCCAGCAGTAGGTTAGCGGGAGAACTAGATACGCAGTATTTT. It translates to CASSRLAGELDTQYF.

This clonotype was observed a few times. The CDR3 coding sequence is TGCAGTGCGACCGGGACAGGAAAAACAGATACGCAGTATTTT. The encoded protein is CSATGTGKTDTQYF. The V call is TRBV20-1, the J call TRBJ2-3; 8 nucleotides align to TRBD1. This CDR3 has 14 residues. Germline CDR1 DFQATT, CDR2 SNEGSKA (reference sequence). J lost 3 bases, V lost 6 bases, and 8 bases had no gene match.

This chain connects TRBV11-2 to TRBJ2-3; TRBD2 matches at 8 bases. The CDR3 has 16 amino acids. The V and J ends lost 5 bases and 3 bases, in that order; junction bases with no gene match: 10. Germline V lookup: CDR1 SGHAT, CDR2 FQNNGV. In DNA form, the CDR3 reads TGTGCCAGCAGCAGACTAGCGCCAAAGGAGACAGATACGCAGTATTTT. Protein sequence: CASSRLAPKETDTQYF. Complete variable domain (other parts from reference TRBV11-2 and TRBJ2-3): EAGVAQSPRYKIIEKRQSVAFWCNPISGHATLYWYQQILGQGPKLLIQFQNNGVVDDSQLPKDRFSAERLKGVDSTLKIQPAKLEDSAVYLCASSRLAPKETDTQYFGPGTRLTVL.

The chain carries TRBV28 and TRBJ2-1; D might be TRBD1 (7 bases). V was cut by 6 bases and J by 7 bases, with 22 bases left in between. Germline CDR1 reads MDHEN; CDR2 reads SYDVKM. The CDR3 is 16 amino acids. The CDR3 nucleotides are TGTGCCAGCAGCCCCACAGGTCAGGGGGGTTTAAATGAGCAGTTCTTC. Translation: CASSPTGQGGLNEQFF. The full variable domain, rest sourced from reference TRBV28 and TRBJ2-1, is DVKVTQSSRYLVKRTGEKVFLECVQDMDHENMFWYRQDPGLGLRLIYFSYDVKMKEKGDIPEGYSVSREKKERFSLILESASTNQTSMYLCASSPTGQGGLNEQFFGPGTRLTVL.

This clonotype has more than one count but fewer than ten. The V call is TRBV7-2, the J call TRBJ1-5; D might be TRBD1 (6 bases). The germline CDR1 and CDR2 sequences are SGHTA and FQGNSA. Trimming left V 5 bases short and J 6 bases short, with 17 bases between. The CDR3 contains 15 residues. The CDR3 DNA sequence: TGTGCCAGCAGCATGAGGGGGGGACAACTTCAGCCCCAGCATTTT. Translating it yields CASSMRGGQLQPQHF.

CDR3 loop: CASSYSTSGGPYNEQFF. CDR3 in DNA: TGTGCCAGCAGTTACTCGACTAGCGGGGGGCCGTACAATGAGCAGTTCTTC. The chain recombines TRBV6-5 with TRBJ2-1; 13 nucleotides agree with TRBD2. The germline CDR1 and CDR2 sequences are MNHEY and SVGAGI. The CDR3 runs to 17 residues. V was pared by 0 bases and J by 4 bases, with 3 bases of the junction left unmatched.

In this sample, this clonotype turned up a few times. The chain combines TRBV5-1 with TRBJ2-7; the match to TRBD2 covers 8 bases. This CDR3 has 16 residues. J was trimmed by 4 bases and V by 0 bases; bases with no gene match: 9. Germline V lookup: CDR1 SGHRS, CDR2 YFSETQ. CDR3 bases: TGCGCCAGCAGCTTGGCCTCACCGGGAGGGCCTTACGAGCAGTACTTC. This sequence encodes CASSLASPGGPYEQYF.

This rearrangement joins TRBV12-3 or TRBV12-4 to TRBJ2-5; D may be TRBD1 or TRBD2 (5 bases each). This CDR3 contains 13 residues. V gave up 2 bases and J gave up 7 bases, with 11 bases separating them. The CDR3 DNA sequence: TGTGCCAGCAGTTTAAATCGGGACGGGACCCAGTACTTC. This encodes CASSLNRDGTQYF.

The chain is built from TRBV12-3 or TRBV12-4 and TRBJ1-1; no clear D. This CDR3 contains 15 residues. Trimming cost V 7 bases and J 1 base, with 16 bases left between them. CDR3 sequence reads: CASTPPGRRNTEAFF. CDR3 nucleotides: TGTGCCAGCACCCCCCCCGGGCGGAGGAACACTGAAGCTTTCTTT.

The chain is built from TRBV2 and TRBJ2-1; the D gene is possibly TRBD1 (5 bases). The germline V gene has CDR1 SNHLY and CDR2 FYNNEI. Trimming removed 0 bases from V and 0 bases from J, with 6 bases in between. The CDR3 sequence is 15 residues long. The CDR3 sequence: CASSEAGLSYNEQFF. The CDR3 DNA is TGTGCCAGCAGTGAAGCGGGGCTCTCCTACAATGAGCAGTTCTTC.

This clonotype was counted at least ten times. In DNA form, the CDR3 reads TGCAGTGCTAGAGAGGGCGCAGGAGGTCAGCCCCAGCATTTT. This codes for CSAREGAGGQPQHF. This sequence joins TRBV20-1 and TRBJ1-5; no definite D call. V lost 0 bases, J lost 6 bases, and 12 bases lay in between. Germline V gene data show CDR1 as DFQATT and CDR2 as SNEGSKA (reference sequence). The CDR3 runs 14 residues.

This clonotype was detected a few times. CDR3 nucleotide sequence: TGCAGCGTTGTGCAGGGGGCGAGCACAGATACGCAGTATTTT. It codes for CSVVQGASTDTQYF. The genes are TRBV29-1 and TRBJ2-3; 8 bases fit TRBD1. The trim removed 4 bases at V and 0 bases at J, leaving 3 bases unmatched. CDR3 length: 14 residues. Germline lookup yields CDR1 SQVTM and CDR2 ANQGSEA.

The V call is TRBV7-2, the J call TRBJ2-1; D not resolved. The V gene's germline CDR1 is SGHTA and CDR2 FQGNSA. This CDR3 spans 16 amino acids. Trimming cost V 6 bases and J 4 bases, with 19 bases left between them. Written as DNA, the CDR3 is TGTGCCAGCAGACTCGACCGACACGAGACATACAATGAGCAGTTCTTC. Its protein product is CASRLDRHETYNEQFF.

This clonotype has ten or more counts. The chain joins TRBV5-5 to TRBJ2-7; D is unclear. This CDR3 is 14 amino acids long. Trimming left V 5 bases short and J 2 bases short, with 14 bases between. The germline V gene has CDR1 SGHKS and CDR2 YYEKEE (reference sequence). This CDR3 is CASRPDPGPYEQYF. The DNA for the CDR3 is TGTGCCAGCAGGCCCGACCCAGGTCCCTACGAGCAGTACTTC.

This clonotype was detected only a few times. This chain connects TRBV5-1 to TRBJ2-5, with 8 bases fitting TRBD1. CDR3 length: 15 residues. Germline V gives CDR1 SGHRS, CDR2 YFSETQ. The trim removed 1 base at V and 5 bases at J, leaving 7 bases unmatched. CDR3 region: CASSLPGQGRETQYF. The CDR3 DNA sequence: TGCGCCAGCAGCTTGCCCGGACAGGGTCGGGAGACCCAGTACTTC.

The V and J genes are TRBV12-5 and TRBJ2-1; 8 bases align to TRBD2. This CDR3 contains 12 residues. Looked up from germline, CDR1 is LGHNT and CDR2 is FRNRAP. CDR3 bases: TGTGCCACGACTAGCGCGAACAATGAGCAGTTCTTC. Protein product: CATTSANNEQFF. The full variable domain, with the rest looked up from reference TRBV12-5 and TRBJ2-1, is DARVTQTPRHKVTEMGQEVTMRCQPILGHNTVFWYRQTMMQGLELLAYFRNRAPLDDSGMPKDRFSAEMPDATLATLKIQPSEPRDSAVYFCATTSANNEQFFGPGTRLTVL.

This clonotype was seen at least ten times. The chain employs TRBV6-2 or TRBV6-3 and TRBJ2-5, with 7 positions matching TRBD2. Germline CDR1 is MNHEY and CDR2 is SVGEGT. There are 16 residues in the CDR3. After removal of 8 bases from V and 4 bases from J, the junction contained 16 bases not matched to a gene. CDR3 in DNA: TGTGCCAGCGTCAAAGGCATCGCGGGGGTCGGAGAGACCCAGTACTTC. This codes for CASVKGIAGVGETQYF.